This passage covers 21 T cell receptor beta chains from one sample sequenced in a study of identical twins. MiXCR, run by TCRdb on the 5' RACE reads, gives a single entry per CDR3 protein. The data hold nearly 900,000 distinct CDR3 sequences, with roughly an eighth observed a single time. The same data also went into a second study, on yellow fever vaccine responses in identical twins.

The sample was PBMCs. These TCRs come from a woman aged 18-29 years in good health.

CDR3 protein: CASSPQGQVNTGELFF. The CDR3 DNA sequence: TGTGCCAGCTCACCACAGGGACAGGTGAACACCGGGGAGCTGTTTTTT. The chain recombines TRBV18 with TRBJ2-2, with TRBD1 matching 8 bases. The V segment lost 1 base and the J segment 1 base; nucleotides outside the gene matches: 2. The CDR3 extends over 16 amino acids. Germline V lookup: CDR1 KGHSH, CDR2 LQKENI. Variable domain in full (rest from reference TRBV18 and TRBJ2-2): NAGVMQNPRHLVRRRGQEARLRCSPMKGHSHVYWYRQLPEEGLKFMVYLQKENIIDESGMPKERFSAEFPKEGPSILRIQQVVRGDSAAYFCASSPQGQVNTGELFFGEGSRLTVL.

This clonotype has only a few counts. This rearrangement joins TRBV18 to TRBJ2-3, with a weak D call TRBD1 (6 bases). Per the germline V gene, CDR1 is KGHSH and CDR2 is LQKENI. V dropped 3 bases and J dropped 4 bases, with 20 bases sitting between them. This CDR3 has 17 residues. The DNA for the CDR3 is TGTGCCAGCTCACCGCGCCTGAGACAGGAAGGCCCAGATACGCAGTATTTT. This encodes CASSPRLRQEGPDTQYF.

This clonotype was counted a few times. This chain joins TRBV2 and TRBJ2-3; TRBD1 or TRBD2 may be the D gene (5 bases each). The ends were cut back, 7 bases at V and 3 bases at J, with 20 bases in the middle. CDR1 and CDR2 (germline): SNHLY, FYNNEI. This CDR3 is 16 amino acids long. For the CDR3, the DNA is TGTGCCAGCAACTTCCGGGGCAGGATTGGAACAGATACGCAGTATTTT. It encodes CASNFRGRIGTDTQYF.

Concerning this clonotype: Since no conserved phenylalanine or tryptophan closes the CDR3, a read error is the likely cause. V gene TRBV14 combines with J gene TRBJ1-1; 7 bases agree with TRBD1. This CDR3 spans 15 amino acids. Looked up from germline, CDR1 is SGHDN and CDR2 is FVKESK. In DNA, the CDR3 is TGTGCCAGCAGTTACACAGGGGCCCCGAACAATGAAGCTTTCTTG. Its protein is CASSYTGAPNNEAFL.

This clonotype occurred once. The chain has TRBV12-5 and TRBJ1-2; 10 nucleotides line up with TRBD1. Germline V CDR1 and CDR2: LGHNT, FRNRAP. The CDR3 extends over 13 amino acids. Unmatched junction bases numbered 6, after V lost 6 bases and J lost 8 bases. In DNA, the CDR3 is TGTGCTAGTGGCGACAGGGGGCACGGAGGCTACACCTTC. Its protein is CASGDRGHGGYTF.

The chain is built from TRBV5-1 and TRBJ2-7; TRBD2 agrees at 9 bases. The CDR3 runs 17 residues. The germline V gene encodes CDR1 SGHRS and CDR2 YFSETQ. Unmatched junction bases numbered 7, after V lost 0 bases and J lost 0 bases. In nucleotides, the CDR3 is TGCGCCAGCAGCTTGGCCCGCCCTAGCGGGATCTCCTACGAGCAGTACTTC. Protein product: CASSLARPSGISYEQYF.

The chain uses TRBV28 and TRBJ2-5; D is unresolved. This CDR3 comprises 12 residues. Looked up from germline, CDR1 is MDHEN and CDR2 is SYDVKM. V lost 4 bases and J lost 4, with 7 bases in between. CDR3 bases: TGTGCCAGCAGTTCCGTCGTAGAGACCCAGTACTTC. It specifies CASSSVVETQYF.

The rearrangement joins TRBV2 to TRBJ2-3; a possible D gene is TRBD1 (6 bases). This CDR3 contains 17 residues. Trimming removed 4 bases from V and 0 bases from J, with 17 bases in between. The germline gives CDR1 SNHLY, CDR2 FYNNEI. CDR3 protein: CASSGGLQGHSTDTQYF. CDR3 DNA sequence: TGTGCCAGCAGTGGCGGGCTCCAGGGGCACAGCACAGATACGCAGTATTTT.

This clonotype appeared a few times. The J gene is TRBJ1-3, the V gene TRBV12-3 or TRBV12-4, with TRBD1 matching over 8 bases. The ends lost 4 bases at V and 4 bases at J; junction bases unmatched: 6. CDR3 length equals 15 residues. The CDR3 sequence is CASSSNRGKGNTIYF. CDR3 coding DNA: TGTGCCAGCAGTTCCAACAGGGGGAAAGGAAACACCATATATTTT.

The sample holds a few counts of this clonotype. The rearrangement uses TRBV7-9 and TRBJ2-5; 9 nucleotides align to TRBD1. This CDR3 is built from 15 residues. Germline V gives CDR1 SEHNR, CDR2 FQNEAQ (reference sequence). The junction had 6 bases not matched to a gene; V was cut back by 5 bases and J by 2 bases. The DNA of the CDR3 is TGTGCCAGCAGCCCGGGACAGGGTATGCAAGAGACCCAGTACTTC. Encoded protein: CASSPGQGMQETQYF.

This chain uses TRBV12-3 or TRBV12-4 with TRBJ2-1; 8 bases line up with TRBD1. This CDR3 has 17 amino acids. The junction had 8 bases not matched to a gene; V was cut back by 2 bases and J by 2 bases. Written as DNA, the CDR3 is TGTGCCAGCAGTTTATTGCGCAGGGGGCGGACCTACAATGAGCAGTTCTTC. Its translation is CASSLLRRGRTYNEQFF.

This clonotype was detected many times. The chain uses TRBV3-1 and TRBJ2-1, with unresolved D. V lost 4 bases to trimming and J lost 3 bases, with 10 bases between them. The CDR3 runs to 14 residues. Germline V gene data show CDR1 as LGHDT and CDR2 as YNNKEL (reference sequence). The CDR3: CASSPSDFYNEQFF. The CDR3 region has the DNA TGTGCCAGCAGCCCATCCGACTTCTACAATGAGCAGTTCTTC.

This clonotype was picked up a small number of times. The rearrangement uses TRBV9 and TRBJ2-1, with TRBD1 matching 9 bases. The CDR3 contains 16 residues. Germline V gene lookup returns CDR1 SGDLS and CDR2 YYNGEE. With 1 base clipped from V and 8 bases from J, the junction kept 10 bases outside the gene matches. CDR3 sequence: CASSVSGTGLTHEQFF. CDR3 in DNA: TGTGCCAGCAGCGTATCCGGGACAGGGTTGACCCATGAGCAGTTCTTC.

This clonotype occurred many times. V usage is TRBV12-3 or TRBV12-4 and J usage is TRBJ1-1; D is undetermined. Trimming took 6 bases from V and 1 from J, leaving 9 bases between them. The CDR3 covers 13 residues. The CDR3 nucleotides read TGTGCCAGCAGACGTCAGCCGAACACTGAAGCTTTCTTT. This codes for CASRRQPNTEAFF.

This clonotype turned up a few times. CDR3 amino acids: CASSEQEGIGGYTF. In DNA form, the CDR3 reads TGTGCCAGCAGTGAACAGGAGGGGATCGGTGGCTACACCTTC. The chain joins TRBV2 to TRBJ1-2; the D gene is possibly TRBD1 (5 bases). This CDR3 is built from 14 residues. Trimming left V 2 bases short and J 7 bases short, with 14 bases between. CDR1 SNHLY and CDR2 FYNNEI come from the germline V gene.

This sequence joins TRBV20-1 and TRBJ2-1; tentatively, D is TRBD2 (5 bases). Trimming left V 6 bases short and J 0 bases short, with 12 bases between. CDR3 size: 14 residues. Germline CDR1 DFQATT, CDR2 SNEGSKA (reference sequence). This chain's CDR3 is CSAQPGNSYNEQFF. DNA of the CDR3: TGCAGTGCCCAACCCGGGAACTCCTACAATGAGCAGTTCTTC.

The rearrangement uses TRBV2 and TRBJ2-7; 7 positions agree with TRBD1. This CDR3 is built from 14 residues. CDR1 is SNHLY, CDR2 FYNNEI, per germline. V trimming: 5 bases; J trimming: 3 bases; junction bases outside the gene matches: 7. DNA of the CDR3: TGTGCCAGCAGTCTCGACAGGGAGATCTACGAGCAGTACGTC. It encodes CASSLDREIYEQYV.

This clonotype was found many times. One end of the junction fails to match germline, which may point to a read error. The chain uses TRBV2 and TRBJ2-5; no clear D gene. The CDR3 spans 14 residues. CDR1 and CDR2 (germline): SNHLY, FYNNEI. The CDR3 is CASTERATQETQYF. CDR3 in DNA: TGTGCCAGCACTGAAAGGGCTACACAAGAGACCCAGTACTTC.

The chain employs TRBV2 and TRBJ2-7; 9 bases map to TRBD1. The CDR3 is made up of 16 amino acids. Germline CDR1 SNHLY, CDR2 FYNNEI. V shed 0 bases, J shed 7 bases, and the junction held 10 bases outside the gene matches. This CDR3 reads CASSEAGTGISKEQYF. CDR3 nucleotides: TGTGCCAGCAGTGAAGCCGGGACAGGGATTAGTAAGGAGCAGTACTTC.

This sequence joins TRBV10-1 and TRBJ2-7; 8 bases are a match to TRBD1. The V segment lost 11 bases and the J segment 6 bases; nucleotides outside the gene matches: 12. Germline V gives CDR1 WNHNN, CDR2 SYGVQD (reference sequence). The CDR3 extends over 13 amino acids. CDR3 residues: CADLDPGGAEQYF. CDR3 DNA: TGCGCCGACCTAGACCCAGGGGGCGCCGAGCAGTACTTC.

The chain links TRBV10-3 to TRBJ2-7; 10 nucleotides line up with TRBD1. The CDR3 spans 16 residues. Germline V gene data show CDR1 as ENHRY and CDR2 as SYGVKD. V lost 10 bases, J lost 5 bases, and 17 bases stayed unmatched. CDR3 sequence reads: CATHPGPGQGGHEQYF. The CDR3 bases are TGTGCCACACACCCCGGCCCCGGACAGGGGGGACACGAGCAGTACTTC.